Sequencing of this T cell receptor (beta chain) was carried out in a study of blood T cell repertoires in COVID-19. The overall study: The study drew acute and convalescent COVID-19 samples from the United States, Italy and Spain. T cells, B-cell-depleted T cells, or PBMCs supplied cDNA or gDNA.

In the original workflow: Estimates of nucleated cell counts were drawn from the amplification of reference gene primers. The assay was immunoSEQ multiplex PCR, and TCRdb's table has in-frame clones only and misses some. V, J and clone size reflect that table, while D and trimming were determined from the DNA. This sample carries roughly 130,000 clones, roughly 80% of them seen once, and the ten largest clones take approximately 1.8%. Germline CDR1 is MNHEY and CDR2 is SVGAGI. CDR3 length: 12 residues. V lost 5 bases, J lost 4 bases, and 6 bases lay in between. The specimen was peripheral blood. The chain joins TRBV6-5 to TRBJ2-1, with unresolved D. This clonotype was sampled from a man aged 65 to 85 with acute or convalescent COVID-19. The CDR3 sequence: CASSTDYNEQFF. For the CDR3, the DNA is TGTGCCAGCAGTACAGATTACAATGAGCAGTTCTTC.